Sequencing of this TCR beta chain was carried out in a study of blood T cell repertoires in COVID-19. V gave up 4 bases and J gave up 3 bases, with 13 bases separating them. Germline CDR1 and CDR2: LGHDT and YNNKEL (reference sequence). The CDR3 is 15 residues long. The table came from immunoSEQ multiplex PCR; TCRdb's copy has only in-frame clones and leaves some out. The sample lists 150,000 to 200,000 clones; roughly 77% were seen once. This chain joins TRBV3-1 (or the pseudogene TRBV3-2) and TRBJ2-1; D gene unclear. The source of this sequence is a human donor in a cohort sampled during active COVID-19. The specimen was peripheral blood. This CDR3 is CASSLLSRDYNEQFF. Written as DNA, the CDR3 is TGTGCCAGCAGCCTCCTCTCCCGAGACTACAATGAGCAGTTCTTC.